Listed below are T cell receptor beta chains from one sample, sequenced in a study of blood T cell repertoires in COVID-19. The protocol was immunoSEQ multiplex PCR, while the TCRdb copy is restricted to in-frame clones and leaves out a portion. The table includes 200,000 to 250,000 clones, approximately 90% detected once. The source material was PBMCs or T cells enriched from blood (not recorded which). The origin of the receptors is a man aged 50 or older who had been exposed to COVID-19. Each CDR3 is given with its conserved first and last residue. Fields, in order: clone size, D gene, V gene, J gene, CDR3 DNA, CDR3 protein. D genes are given only for firm matches. The listing skips clone size in some rows; elsewhere it reads once, few, many or a size class.

size: .; D: .; V: TRBV19; J: TRBJ1-1; DNA: TGTGCCAGTAGTCTAATGTGGGCAGGGGATGAAGCTTTCTTT; CDR3: CASSLMWAGDEAFF
size: .; D: TRBD1; V: TRBV5-1; J: TRBJ1-6; DNA: TGCGCCAGCAGCGATCCGGGACAGGGTCTTTCACCCCTCCACTTT; CDR3: CASSDPGQGLSPLHF
size: few; D: .; V: TRBV19; J: TRBJ1-5; DNA: TGTGCCAGTAGTACACAAGGGGGTAGCAATCAGCCCCAGCATTTT; CDR3: CASSTQGGSNQPQHF
size: .; D: .; V: TRBV28; J: TRBJ1-4; DNA: TGTGCCAGCGTTAACAGGGTTGCTAATGAAAAACTGTTTTTT; CDR3: CASVNRVANEKLFF
size: .; D: .; V: TRBV18; J: TRBJ1-3; DNA: TGTGCCAGCTCACCTTTCAGGGCGAAAAGTTCTGGAAACACCATATATTTT; CDR3: CASSPFRAKSSGNTIYF
size: .; D: .; V: TRBV4-2; J: TRBJ1-1; DNA: TGTGCCAGCAGCCAAGACCCCGGGCGGGGGGGAACTGAAGCTTTCTTT; CDR3: CASSQDPGRGGTEAFF
size: .; D: .; V: TRBV5-1; J: TRBJ1-1; DNA: TGCGCCAGCAGCTTGCAGTACCTCGCGGGGGCTTCTGAAGCTTTCTTT; CDR3: CASSLQYLAGASEAFF
size: .; D: .; V: TRBV2; J: TRBJ2-2; DNA: TGTGCCAGCAAAGCTACGAGGGCGGGGAACACCGGGGAGCTGTTTTTT; CDR3: CASKATRAGNTGELFF
size: .; D: .; V: TRBV24-1; J: TRBJ1-1; DNA: TGTGCCACCAGAGGCCGGGGACACCCTACGGAAGACACTGAAGCTTTCTTT; CDR3: CATRGRGHPTEDTEAFF
size: .; D: .; V: TRBV4-2; J: TRBJ2-2; DNA: TGTGCCAGCAGCCAAGGCGCTGGTGGGAGAGGCGCCGGGGAGCTGTTTTTT; CDR3: CASSQGAGGRGAGELFF
size: .; D: .; V: TRBV2; J: TRBJ1-2; DNA: TGTGCCAGCATGGTAGGCGGGGGGAACTATGGCTACACCTTC; CDR3: CASMVGGGNYGYTF
size: .; D: TRBD1; V: TRBV27; J: TRBJ1-5; DNA: TGTGCCAGCAGTTTACTAGGGGGCGGGCAGCCCCAGCATTTT; CDR3: CASSLLGGGQPQHF
size: .; D: .; V: TRBV5-5; J: TRBJ2-1; DNA: TGTGCCAGCAGCTTAAAGGTAGAGGGTGTAGGACATGAGCAGTTCTTC; CDR3: CASSLKVEGVGHEQFF
size: .; D: .; V: TRBV28; J: TRBJ1-2; DNA: TGTGCCAGCAGTCTCAGGGGTCGTTACTATGGCTACACCTTC; CDR3: CASSLRGRYYGYTF
size: .; D: TRBD2; V: TRBV28; J: TRBJ2-1; DNA: TGTGCCAGCTGTGGGCAACCCGGTACTAGCGGGGTCCTTGAGCAGTTCTTC; CDR3: CASCGQPGTSGVLEQFF
size: .; D: TRBD1; V: TRBV3-1/TRBV3-2; J: TRBJ1-2; DNA: TGTGCCAGCAGCCAATGGGACAGCATTGGGTATGGCTACACCTTC; CDR3: CASSQWDSIGYGYTF
size: .; D: TRBD1; V: TRBV7-3; J: TRBJ2-4; DNA: TGTGCCAGCAGCTCAGGGGGAAACATTCAGTACTTC; CDR3: CASSSGGNIQYF
size: .; D: .; V: TRBV28; J: TRBJ2-3; DNA: TGTGCCAGCAGCCCCCAGTCGGATACGCAGTATTTT; CDR3: CASSPQSDTQYF